The clone carrying this T cell receptor (beta chain) has just a few counts. Its antigen is unidentified. This entry belongs to a study of shared clonotypes between healthy human individuals. The study, taken as a whole, reports: Non-shared clonotypes showed lower generation probabilities than clonotypes common to all four donors. Sequencing depth was a factor that was expected to affect clonotype sharing among donors.

Deep-level running was used for the assay. Authors' methods: Junction-only sequences produced by ImmunoSEQ had no quality scores, so filtering differed. The data were produced by immunoSEQ multiplex PCR, yet TCRdb's version contains in-frame clones alone and is incomplete. V and J calls and clone size are those listed in that table; D and trimming were worked out from the DNA. The table has more than 2 million clones, about 95% seen once. CDR3 length: 14 amino acids. Germline-derived CDR1 and CDR2 are SNHLY and FYNNEI. Trimming shortened V by 4 bases and J by 6 bases, and 10 bases separated the two germline ends.

The sample comprised naive CD4+ T cells sorted from blood. Subset reported: CD45RA+ positively selected. The receptor was isolated from a man between 18 and 29 years old in good health. J is TRBJ1-6 and V is TRBV2; D possibly corresponds to TRBD1 (5 bases). In DNA, the CDR3 is TGTGCCAGCAGTGCGGGGGACCTTAATTCACCCCTCCACTTT. It translates to CASSAGDLNSPLHF.